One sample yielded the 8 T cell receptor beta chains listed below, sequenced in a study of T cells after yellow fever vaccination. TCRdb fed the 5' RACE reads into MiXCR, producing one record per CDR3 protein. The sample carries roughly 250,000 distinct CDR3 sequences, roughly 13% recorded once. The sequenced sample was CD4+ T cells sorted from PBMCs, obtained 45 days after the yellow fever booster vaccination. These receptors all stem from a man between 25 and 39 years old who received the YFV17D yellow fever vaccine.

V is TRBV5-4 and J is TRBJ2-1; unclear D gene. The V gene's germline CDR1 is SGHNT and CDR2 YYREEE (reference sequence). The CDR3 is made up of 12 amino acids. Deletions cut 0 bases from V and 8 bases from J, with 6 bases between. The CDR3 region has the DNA TGTGCCAGCAGCTTGGGGCTTTATGAGCAGTTCTTC. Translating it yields CASSLGLYEQFF.

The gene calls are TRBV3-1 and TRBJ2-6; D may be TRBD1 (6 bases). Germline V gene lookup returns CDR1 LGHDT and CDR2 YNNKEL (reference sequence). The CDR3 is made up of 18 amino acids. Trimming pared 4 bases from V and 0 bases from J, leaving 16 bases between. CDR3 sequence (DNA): TGTGCCAGCAGCCCACTGGGGGCACATTTCTCTGGGGCCAACGTCCTGACTTTC. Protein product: CASSPLGAHFSGANVLTF.

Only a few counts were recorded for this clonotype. The CDR3 nucleotides read TGCAGCGACACCGACAGGGACGTTGCTTCCTACGAGCAGTACTTC. Residues: CSDTDRDVASYEQYF. The V gene is TRBV29-1, the J gene TRBJ2-7; 7 nucleotides line up with TRBD1. Trimming took 7 bases from V and 1 from J; bases not matched to a gene: 13. CDR1 is SQVTM, CDR2 ANQGSEA, per germline. The CDR3 runs 15 residues.

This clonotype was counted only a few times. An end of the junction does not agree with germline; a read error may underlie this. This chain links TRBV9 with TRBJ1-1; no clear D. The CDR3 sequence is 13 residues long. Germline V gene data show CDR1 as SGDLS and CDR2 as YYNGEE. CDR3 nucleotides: TGTGCCAGCAGCGTAGTTGTTTTCTTCGGACTTCTCTTT. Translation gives CASSVVVFFGLLF.

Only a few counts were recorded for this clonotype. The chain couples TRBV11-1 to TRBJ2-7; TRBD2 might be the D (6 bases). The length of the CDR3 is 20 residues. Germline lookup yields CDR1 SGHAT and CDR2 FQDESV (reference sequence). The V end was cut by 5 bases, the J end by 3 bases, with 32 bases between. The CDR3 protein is CASSIGGWAGRENPGYEQYF. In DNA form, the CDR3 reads TGTGCCAGCAGCATAGGAGGCTGGGCCGGACGGGAGAACCCTGGCTACGAGCAGTACTTC.

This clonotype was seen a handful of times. The CDR3 bases are TGTGCCAGCAGCGTAGACCCGGACAGCTCTGGAAACACCATATATTTT. Its protein is CASSVDPDSSGNTIYF. V is TRBV9 and J is TRBJ1-3, with a possible D match to TRBD1 (6 bases). The germline V and J ends were trimmed by 0 bases and 0 bases, with 10 bases remaining between them. Germline V gives CDR1 SGDLS, CDR2 YYNGEE. The CDR3 spans 16 residues.

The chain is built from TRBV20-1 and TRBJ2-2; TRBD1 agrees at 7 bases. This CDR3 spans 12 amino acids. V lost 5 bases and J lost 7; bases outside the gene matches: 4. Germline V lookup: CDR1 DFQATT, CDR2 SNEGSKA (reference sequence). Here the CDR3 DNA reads TGCAGTGCTGGAAGACAGGGCGGGGAGCTGTTTTTT. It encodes CSAGRQGGELFF.

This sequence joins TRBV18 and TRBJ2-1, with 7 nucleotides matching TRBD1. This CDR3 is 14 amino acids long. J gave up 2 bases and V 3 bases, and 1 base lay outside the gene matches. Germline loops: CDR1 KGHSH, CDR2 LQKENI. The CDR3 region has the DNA TGTGCCAGCTCACCCGGGACAGCCTACAATGAGCAGTTCTTC. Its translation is CASSPGTAYNEQFF.